One sample yielded the 29 T cell receptor beta chains listed below, sequenced in a study of cytomegalovirus exposure and HLA in healthy donors. The PCR ran on 60 Vbeta and 13 Jbeta primers. Assay used: immunoSEQ multiplex PCR; TCRdb lists only in-frame clones, some missing. The repertoire holds over 150,000 clones, roughly 84% seen once, with less than 0.3% in the top ten. Sequencing was carried out using PBMCs. The receptors shown here come from a girl under three years old in good health and CMV-seronegative.

This clone occurred a few times. The gene calls are TRBV4-3 and TRBJ1-2; a weak D match, TRBD1 (6 bases). From germline, CDR1 is LGHNA and CDR2 YSLEER. This CDR3 comprises 15 residues. Trimming stripped 1 base from V and 8 bases from J, with 17 bases between. This chain's CDR3 is CASSQAPGEVWGYTF. CDR3 sequence (DNA): TGCGCCAGCAGCCAAGCCCCAGGGGAAGTCTGGGGCTACACCTTC.

The genes are TRBV2 and TRBJ2-3, with 9 bases matching TRBD2. The CDR3 has 15 amino acids. V lost 2 bases and J lost 2; bases outside the gene matches: 2. Germline V gives CDR1 SNHLY, CDR2 FYNNEI. The CDR3 loop is CASSECGGVTDTQYF. Here the CDR3 DNA reads TGTGCCAGCAGTGAATGCGGGGGGGTCACAGATACGCAGTATTTT.

V and J are TRBV6-6 and TRBJ1-1; TRBD1 is a possible D gene (6 bases). This CDR3 is built from 15 residues. Germline V gene sequence: CDR1 MNHNY, CDR2 SVGAGI (reference sequence). V was trimmed by 2 bases and J by 2 bases, leaving 12 bases between them. CDR3 DNA: TGTGCCAGCAGTTACGGGCAGGGGATAAACACTGAAGCTTTCTTT. Translation: CASSYGQGINTEAFF.

The chain has TRBV5-1 and TRBJ2-7; 15 bases agree with TRBD2. V shed 4 bases, J shed 1 base, and the junction held 6 bases outside the gene matches. Germline assignment: CDR1 SGHRS and CDR2 YFSETQ. This CDR3 spans 17 amino acids. In DNA form, the CDR3 reads TGCGCCAGCAGCCACTGGACTAGCGGGGGGGAGTCCTACGAGCAGTACTTC. It yields the protein CASSHWTSGGESYEQYF.

V gene TRBV7-6 combines with J gene TRBJ2-7, with 13 positions matching TRBD2. Germline V CDR1 and CDR2: SGHVS, FNYEAQ. The CDR3 has 20 amino acids. With 2 bases clipped from V and 0 bases from J, the junction kept 13 bases outside the gene matches. This chain's CDR3 is CASSLRSTSGRATSSYEQYF. CDR3 coding DNA: TGTGCCAGCAGCTTAAGGAGCACTAGCGGGAGGGCGACCTCCTCCTACGAGCAGTACTTC.

The CDR3: CASGIAGSQDEQFF. The CDR3 nucleotides read TGTGCCAGCGGAATAGCGGGGAGCCAGGATGAGCAGTTCTTC. This rearrangement joins TRBV4-2 to TRBJ2-1, with 8 positions matching TRBD2. The length of the CDR3 is 14 residues. The V and J ends lost 8 bases and 8 bases, in that order; junction bases with no gene match: 11. CDR1 and CDR2 from the germline V gene are LGHNA and YNFKEQ.

This chain joins TRBV12-5 and TRBJ1-5; no definite D call. This CDR3 spans 12 amino acids. Looked up from germline, CDR1 is LGHNT and CDR2 is FRNRAP. Deletions cut 2 bases from V and 5 bases from J, with 4 bases between. CDR3 bases: TGTGCTAGTGGTTTGACAGATCAGCCCCAGCATTTT. Protein product: CASGLTDQPQHF.

The chain carries TRBV7-2 and TRBJ2-7; TRBD2 matches 11 bases. V dropped 7 bases and J dropped 3; count of bases not matched to a gene: 5. Germline CDR1 SGHTA, CDR2 FQGNSA. CDR3 length: 14 amino acids. CDR3: CASTLAGGFYEQYF. The CDR3 DNA is TGTGCCAGCACTCTAGCGGGGGGATTCTACGAGCAGTACTTC. Complete variable domain (other parts from reference TRBV7-2 and TRBJ2-7): GAGVSQSPSNKVTEKGKDVELRCDPISGHTALYWYRQSLGQGLEFLIYFQGNSAPDKSGLPSDRFSAERTGGSVSTLTIQRTQQEDSAVYLCASTLAGGFYEQYFGPGTRLTVT.

The genes are TRBV30 and TRBJ2-1, with a tentative D call TRBD2 (6 bases). Trimming shortened V by 3 bases and J by 4 bases, and 13 bases separated the two germline ends. The CDR3 totals 14 residues. Germline values: CDR1 GTSNPN, CDR2 SVGIG (reference sequence). DNA for the CDR3: TGTGCCTGGAGGGGGGGAGCTTATTACAATGAGCAGTTCTTC. It yields the protein CAWRGGAYYNEQFF. Variable domain in full (rest from reference TRBV30 and TRBJ2-1): SQTIHQWPATLVQPVGSPLSLECTVEGTSNPNLYWYRQAAGRGLQLLFYSVGIGQISSEVPQNLSASRPQDRQFILSSKKLLLSDSGFYLCAWRGGAYYNEQFFGPGTRLTVL.

The chain recombines TRBV6-5 with TRBJ2-7; D remains ambiguous. The CDR3 has 13 residues. The germline gives CDR1 MNHEY, CDR2 SVGAGI. Trimming shortened V by 6 bases and J by 2 bases, and 11 bases separated the two germline ends. Written as DNA, the CDR3 is TGTGCCAGCAGCAGCCGGGTTGCCTACGAGCAGTACTTC. Protein: CASSSRVAYEQYF.

The chain employs TRBV5-5 and TRBJ2-1; no clear D. V was trimmed by 2 bases and J by 5 bases, leaving 2 bases between them. Germline CDR1 and CDR2: SGHKS and YYEKEE (reference sequence). This CDR3 has 11 residues. DNA for the CDR3: TGTGCCAGCAGCTTTAACAATGAGCAGTTCTTC. It yields the protein CASSFNNEQFF.

The chain has TRBV7-9 and TRBJ2-3; D gene unclear. V was cut by 3 bases and J by 0 bases, with 7 bases left in between. CDR3 size: 14 residues. Germline lookup yields CDR1 SEHNR and CDR2 FQNEAQ (reference sequence). The CDR3 region has the DNA TGTGCCAGCAGCTTCGAAGCTAGCACAGATACGCAGTATTTT. Residues: CASSFEASTDTQYF.

This clone was seen a handful of times. The chain recombines TRBV9 with TRBJ2-3, with 11 bases fitting TRBD2. The CDR3 consists of 16 residues. CDR1 and CDR2 from the germline V gene are SGDLS and YYNGEE. V lost 4 bases, J lost 4 bases, and 8 bases stayed unmatched. In DNA, the CDR3 is TGTGCCAGCAGCCAGACTAGCGGGAATGTCCCAGATACGCAGTATTTT. Translated: CASSQTSGNVPDTQYF.

CDR3 region: CASSLDGGAYQPQHF. For the CDR3, the DNA is TGTGCCAGCAGCTTAGATGGGGGGGCGTATCAGCCCCAGCATTTT. The V call is TRBV7-2, the J call TRBJ1-5, with D tentatively TRBD1 (6 bases). This CDR3 comprises 15 residues. The V and J ends lost 1 base and 5 bases respectively, with 12 bases between them. Germline V CDR1 and CDR2: SGHTA, FQGNSA.

The rearrangement links TRBV5-4 to TRBJ2-2; the D gene is possibly TRBD2 (5 bases). The V gene lost 0 bases and the J gene lost 1 base, with 7 bases spanning the gap. The germline gives CDR1 SGHNT, CDR2 YYREEE (reference sequence). The CDR3 consists of 15 residues. The CDR3 DNA follows: TGTGCCAGCAGCTTGGATGGAGGGAACACCGGGGAGCTGTTTTTT. Translation: CASSLDGGNTGELFF.

The CDR3 coding sequence is TGTGCCAGCAGCGTAGGGGAGGCCCGCTCCGTACTGAACACCGGGGAGCTGTTTTTT. Residues: CASSVGEARSVLNTGELFF. The chain is built from TRBV9 and TRBJ2-2, with a tentative D call TRBD2 (6 bases). This CDR3 is built from 19 residues. Trimming left V 0 bases short and J 1 base short, with 19 bases between. Germline CDR1 and CDR2: SGDLS and YYNGEE.

V and J are TRBV5-4 and TRBJ2-1; TRBD2 might be the D (5 bases). The V end was cut by 4 bases, the J end by 0 bases, with 11 bases between. The CDR3 has 15 residues. The germline gives CDR1 SGHNT, CDR2 YYREEE (reference sequence). CDR3 protein: CASSQGLSSYNEQFF. CDR3 sequence (DNA): TGTGCCAGCAGCCAAGGACTTAGCTCCTACAATGAGCAGTTCTTC.

The CDR3 DNA is TGTGCCAGCAGCTTCGTGGCCCCGACAGTATCCCAGCCCCAGCATTTT. This encodes CASSFVAPTVSQPQHF. The rearrangement links TRBV7-3 to TRBJ1-5; maybe TRBD1 (5 bases). CDR3 length: 16 amino acids. Germline V CDR1 and CDR2: SGHTA, FQGTGA. Trimming took off 3 bases at V and 7 bases at J, with 19 bases between the two ends.

This chain connects TRBV4-3 to TRBJ2-7, with 8 bases aligning to TRBD1. Germline V gene lookup returns CDR1 LGHNA and CDR2 YSLEER. The V and J ends lost 1 base and 5 bases, in that order; junction bases with no gene match: 13. The CDR3 has 17 amino acids. The CDR3 here is CASSQAGPRQGNHEQYF. In DNA form, the CDR3 reads TGCGCCAGCAGCCAAGCCGGGCCGAGACAGGGGAACCACGAGCAGTACTTC.

V usage is TRBV6-5 and J usage is TRBJ2-7, with D tentatively TRBD1 (6 bases). The germline CDR1 and CDR2 sequences are MNHEY and SVGAGI. Trimming stripped 4 bases from V and 6 bases from J, with 19 bases between. This CDR3 is 15 amino acids long. The CDR3 bases are TGTGCCAGCAGTTCCTGGACAGCAAGTTCGGTCGAGCAGTACTTC. Translated, it gives CASSSWTASSVEQYF.

V is TRBV5-6 and J is TRBJ2-2; TRBD2 matches 8 bases. V lost 4 bases, J lost 4 bases, and 3 bases stayed unmatched. In germline, CDR1 is SGHDT, CDR2 YYEEEE. This CDR3 has 14 amino acids. CDR3 in amino acids: CASSGGLVTGELFF. The CDR3 DNA reads TGTGCCAGCAGCGGGGGACTAGTCACCGGGGAGCTGTTTTTT.

The chain joins TRBV5-4 to TRBJ2-3, with TRBD2 identical over 8 bases. The CDR3 spans 16 residues. V shed 2 bases, J shed 3 bases, and the junction held 8 bases outside the gene matches. Germline CDR1 and CDR2: SGHNT and YYREEE (reference sequence). CDR3 sequence (DNA): TGTGCCAGCAGCTTAATTCTCGGGGGGGCAACAGATACGCAGTATTTT. It yields the protein CASSLILGGATDTQYF.

The chain uses TRBV7-9 and TRBJ1-4; TRBD1 matches 7 bases. J lost 8 bases, V lost 3 bases, and 9 bases had no gene match. CDR3 length: 15 amino acids. Germline assignment: CDR1 SEHNR and CDR2 FQNEAQ (reference sequence). CDR3 residues: CASSFSRGGLEKLFF. For the CDR3, the DNA is TGTGCCAGCAGCTTCTCACGAGGGGGCCTGGAAAAACTGTTTTTT.

Notes on this clone: The junction does not match germline at one end; this may be a read error. The V gene is TRBV7-9, the J gene TRBJ1-2; 8 bases agree with TRBD1. Germline CDR1 is SEHNR and CDR2 is FQNEAQ (reference sequence). The CDR3 is 19 residues long. The CDR3 protein is CSSSPYYPGGAEGNYGYTF. CDR3 bases: TGTTCCAGCAGCCCCTACTACCCAGGGGGCGCTGAGGGAAACTATGGCTACACCTTC.

The chain links TRBV30 to TRBJ1-6; 7 bases agree with TRBD1. Germline trimming cut 5 bases from V and 6 bases from J; bases unmatched to any gene: 7. The CDR3 spans 14 residues. In germline, CDR1 is GTSNPN, CDR2 SVGIG (reference sequence). Here the CDR3 reads CAWRPGTANSPLHF. The CDR3 nucleotides are TGTGCCTGGCGACCCGGGACAGCTAATTCACCCCTCCACTTT.

The V and J genes are TRBV7-9 and TRBJ1-2; tentative D call: TRBD1 (5 bases). The CDR3 contains 14 residues. With 7 bases removed from V and 8 bases from J, the gap between germline ends came to 20 bases. The V gene's germline CDR1 is SEHNR and CDR2 FQNEAQ (reference sequence). CDR3 loop: CASTDSSLLRGYTF. The CDR3 DNA reads TGTGCCAGCACAGACAGTAGCCTCTTGCGGGGCTACACCTTC.

The chain is built from TRBV11-2 and TRBJ2-1; 7 nucleotides align to TRBD2. The CDR3 covers 16 residues. CDR1 and CDR2 (germline): SGHAT, FQNNGV. V dropped 2 bases and J dropped 5; count of bases not matched to a gene: 9. This chain's CDR3 is CASSLYGAGTNNEQFF. CDR3 DNA: TGTGCCAGCAGCTTATATGGAGCGGGGACTAACAATGAGCAGTTCTTC.

The J gene is TRBJ2-1, the V gene TRBV9; D perhaps matches TRBD2 (7 bases). From germline, CDR1 is SGDLS and CDR2 YYNGEE. The CDR3 has 13 residues. V was cut by 0 bases and J by 9 bases, with 10 bases left in between. CDR3 sequence (DNA): TGTGCCAGCAGCGTAGGCGGGGGCGGTGAGCAGTTCTTC. It translates to CASSVGGGGEQFF.

The chain uses TRBV7-2 and TRBJ2-7, with 14 bases aligning to TRBD2. CDR3 length: 17 residues. V dropped 2 bases and J dropped 5; count of bases not matched to a gene: 8. Germline CDR1 is SGHTA and CDR2 is FQGNSA. The CDR3 DNA follows: TGTGCCAGCAGCTTACGACTAGCGGGAGGGCCCTACGACGAGCAGTACTTC. The encoded protein is CASSLRLAGGPYDEQYF.